This TCR beta chain was documented in a study of T-cell reconstitution after alpha-beta-depleted transplantation in children. The CDR3 is 15 residues long. CDR1 is SGHTA, CDR2 FQGNSA, per germline. V shed 3 bases, J shed 0 bases, and the junction held 5 bases outside the gene matches. The study, taken as a whole, reports: Elevated TCRbeta diversity at day 60 was traced, in some patients, to surviving recipient T cells and thymic progenitors.

This sample's TCRbeta library carried unique molecular identifier barcodes. Each CDR3 protein gets one entry after TCRdb re-called the PCR reads with MiXCR. The table lists 200,000 to 250,000 distinct CDR3 sequences, approximately 11% of them singletons, with roughly 30% in the top ten. This clonotype has a count of ten or more. Its specificity is not known. The sample consisted of PBMCs, taken before TCRalphabeta/CD19-depleted stem cell transplant. This TCR was recovered from a child younger than two with acute myeloid leukemia, due to receive a stem cell transplant. The chain carries TRBV7-2 and TRBJ2-7, with TRBD1 matching over 7 bases. Here the CDR3 DNA reads TGTGCCAGCAGCTTTCAACAGGGGAGCTCCTACGAGCAGTACTTC. It codes for CASSFQQGSSYEQYF.